The 14 T cell receptor beta chains listed next were all sequenced from one sample in a study of glioma-infiltrating T cells after dendritic cell vaccination. Some clones are missing from TCRdb's copy, which holds only in-frame ones; the method was immunoSEQ multiplex PCR. The table includes fewer than 110,000 clones, roughly 81% detected once. The sequencing here drew on blood, taken before dendritic cell vaccination. These receptors all come from a human donor with glioblastoma.

This clone has a handful of counts. V is TRBV27 and J is TRBJ2-3, with a tentative D call TRBD1 (6 bases). Trimming took off 11 bases at V and 2 bases at J, with 20 bases between the two ends. There are 15 residues in the CDR3. CDR1 and CDR2 from the germline V gene are MNHEY and SMNVEV (reference sequence). CDR3 protein: CASFSRDTYTDTQYF. Written as DNA, the CDR3 is TGTGCCTCTTTCTCGAGGGACACCTACACAGATACGCAGTATTTT.

The chain has TRBV13 and TRBJ1-1, with D maybe TRBD1 (5 bases). Germline V lookup: CDR1 PRHDT, CDR2 FYEKMQ (reference sequence). The CDR3 length is 14 residues. Trimming stripped 5 bases from V and 5 bases from J, with 15 bases between. The CDR3 DNA reads TGTGCCAGCAGCCTCGAACGCGACAGAACTGAAGCTTTCTTT. Its protein is CASSLERDRTEAFF. The full variable domain, completed using reference TRBV13 and TRBJ1-1, is AAGVIQSPRHLIKEKRETATLKCYPIPRHDTVYWYQQGPGQDPQFLISFYEKMQSDKGSIPDRFSAQQFSDYHSELNMSSLELGDSALYFCASSLERDRTEAFFGQGTRLTVV.

The chain is built from TRBV11-1 and TRBJ2-1; 8 bases agree with TRBD2. Germline CDR1 is SGHAT and CDR2 is FQDESV (reference sequence). Trimming cost V 6 bases and J 5 bases; bases outside gene matches: 12. The CDR3 loop spans 16 amino acids. The CDR3 is CASREINGGVNNEQFF. CDR3 nucleotides: TGTGCCAGCAGAGAAATCAACGGGGGGGTAAACAATGAGCAGTTCTTC.

This chain joins TRBV4-2 and TRBJ1-2, with a possible D match to TRBD1 (5 bases). The germline V and J ends were trimmed by 0 bases and 6 bases, with 14 bases remaining between them. The germline CDR1 and CDR2 sequences are LGHNA and YNFKEQ. The CDR3 spans 15 residues. CDR3 bases: TGTGCCAGCAGCCAAGAATGGACATCTTCTCATGGCTACACCTTC. Translation: CASSQEWTSSHGYTF.

The genes are TRBV7-9 and TRBJ2-3; perhaps TRBD1 as D (6 bases). There are 15 residues in the CDR3. V lost 1 base and J 2 bases, leaving 10 bases between the germline ends. Germline CDR1 and CDR2: SEHNR and FQNEAQ (reference sequence). The CDR3: CASSLVDSDTDTQYF. The CDR3, as DNA: TGTGCCAGCAGCTTAGTGGACAGCGACACAGATACGCAGTATTTT.

This clone was found once. The V call is TRBV11-3, the J call TRBJ2-7, with D unclear. Germline CDR1 is SGHNT and CDR2 is YENEEA. With 8 bases removed from V and 2 bases from J, the gap between germline ends came to 10 bases. The CDR3 spans 12 residues. CDR3 residues: CASSYMAYEQYF. The CDR3, as DNA: TGTGCCAGCTCTTACATGGCCTACGAGCAGTACTTC.

J is TRBJ2-3 and V is TRBV11-3; TRBD1 aligns across 8 bases. The trim removed 6 bases at V and 0 bases at J, leaving 8 bases unmatched. The CDR3 contains 16 residues. CDR1 and CDR2 from the germline V gene are SGHNT and YENEEA. The CDR3 coding sequence is TGTGCCAGCAGTCCCGGGACAGGATCGAGCACAGATACGCAGTATTTT. Translated: CASSPGTGSSTDTQYF. Full variable domain (missing parts from reference TRBV11-3 and TRBJ2-3): EAGVVQSPRYKIIEKKQPVAFWCNPISGHNTLYWYLQNLGQGPELLIRYENEEAVDDSQLPKDRFSAERLKGVDSTLKIQPAELGDSAVYLCASSPGTGSSTDTQYFGPGTRLTVL.

Concerning this clone: The sample carries other DNA sequences with the same CDR3. This rearrangement joins TRBV19 to TRBJ2-7; 8 bases are a match to TRBD1. Trimming cost V 5 bases and J 4 bases; bases outside gene matches: 4. This CDR3 contains 13 residues. Germline CDR1 LNHDA, CDR2 SQIVND (reference sequence). The CDR3 DNA is TGTGCCAGTAGTTATCAGGGGGCTTACGAGCAGTACTTC. This sequence encodes CASSYQGAYEQYF.

The genes are TRBV13 and TRBJ1-2, with D perhaps TRBD1 (6 bases). V shed 4 bases and J shed 7 bases, with 16 bases lying between them. Germline V gene lookup returns CDR1 PRHDT and CDR2 FYEKMQ (reference sequence). The CDR3 totals 14 residues. The CDR3 is CASSSTGPGGGYTF. The CDR3 nucleotides read TGTGCCAGCAGCTCTACAGGGCCGGGGGGTGGCTACACCTTC.

This clone was seen a single time. This chain links TRBV7-3 with TRBJ2-1; 9 bases are a match to TRBD2. The length of the CDR3 is 15 residues. V trimming: 2 bases; J trimming: 5 bases; junction bases outside the gene matches: 4. CDR1 SGHTA and CDR2 FQGTGA come from the germline V gene. CDR3 protein: CASSLGLAGNNEQFF. The CDR3 DNA reads TGTGCCAGCAGCTTAGGCCTAGCGGGGAACAATGAGCAGTTCTTC.

The sample holds one count of this clone. The chain carries TRBV6-6 and TRBJ1-1, with 11 positions matching TRBD1. J gave up 4 bases and V 5 bases, and 9 bases lay outside the gene matches. Germline CDR1 reads MNHNY; CDR2 reads SVGAGI (reference sequence). This CDR3 has 16 residues. In DNA, the CDR3 is TGTGCCAGCAGTCGGAGGACAGGGGGCGAGAGCACTGAAGCTTTCTTT. Amino acids: CASSRRTGGESTEAFF.

The chain links TRBV11-2 to TRBJ2-7; D is unresolved. The V gene lost 4 bases and the J gene lost 3 bases, with 7 bases spanning the gap. In germline, CDR1 is SGHAT, CDR2 FQNNGV. CDR3 size: 12 residues. The CDR3 nucleotides read TGTGCCAGCAGCTCGCGCCACTACGAGCAGTACTTC. This sequence encodes CASSSRHYEQYF.

The V call is TRBV9, the J call TRBJ1-4; TRBD1 aligns across 8 bases. The J segment lost 7 bases and the V segment lost 4 bases, leaving 9 bases of the junction unmatched. The CDR3 contains 15 residues. Germline CDR1 is SGDLS and CDR2 is YYNGEE. The CDR3 DNA follows: TGTGCCAGCAGCACCCGACAGGGGTTAACTGAAAAACTGTTTTTT. Residues: CASSTRQGLTEKLFF.

This sequence joins TRBV10-3 and TRBJ1-1; D is perhaps TRBD1 (6 bases). Trimming took 9 bases from V and 6 from J, leaving 20 bases between them. The germline gives CDR1 ENHRY, CDR2 SYGVKD. The CDR3 length is 14 residues. As DNA, the CDR3 is TGTGCCATGACCTCCGGGGGGCAGAGGGCTGAAGCTTTCTTT. Amino acids: CAMTSGGQRAEAFF.